This is a list of T cell receptor beta chains from one sample in a study of PD-1 blockade in classical Hodgkin lymphoma. Measured with immunoSEQ multiplex PCR; TCRdb has only the in-frame clones, and not every one. This sample has 110,000 or so clones, with roughly nine tenths found just once. Here the sequenced sample was peripheral blood mononuclear cells (PBMCs), taken before the fourth cycle of nivolumab. The receptors were gathered from a human donor with classical Hodgkin lymphoma. CDR3s include the opening cysteine and the closing phenylalanine or tryptophan. Fields, in order: D gene, V gene, J gene, clone size, CDR3 protein, CDR3 DNA. D genes are given only for firm matches. The size of a clone is reported for some rows only, either as once, few or many, or as a class for expanded clones.

d_gene: .
v_gene: TRBV6-1
j_gene: TRBJ2-1
abundance: .
CDR3aa: CASSELWASSDEQFF
CDR3nt: TGTGCCAGCAGTGAACTTTGGGCTAGCAGTGATGAGCAGTTCTTC

d_gene: TRBD1
v_gene: TRBV18
j_gene: TRBJ2-2
abundance: once
CDR3aa: CASSPPARGQTGELFF
CDR3nt: TGTGCCAGCTCACCACCGGCCAGGGGGCAAACCGGGGAGCTGTTTTTT

d_gene: .
v_gene: TRBV9
j_gene: TRBJ1-4
abundance: .
CDR3aa: CASNQDGTTNEKLFF
CDR3nt: TGTGCCAGCAACCAAGACGGTACAACTAATGAAAAACTGTTTTTT

d_gene: .
v_gene: TRBV5-1
j_gene: TRBJ1-2
abundance: .
CDR3aa: CASSLGARDGYTF
CDR3nt: TGCGCCAGCAGCCTGGGAGCCCGAGATGGCTACACCTTC

d_gene: TRBD2
v_gene: TRBV10-1
j_gene: TRBJ2-1
abundance: once
CDR3aa: CASQATSGSEVHEQFF
CDR3nt: TGCGCCAGCCAAGCGACTAGCGGGAGTGAGGTCCATGAGCAGTTCTTC

d_gene: .
v_gene: TRBV10-2
j_gene: TRBJ2-5
abundance: .
CDR3aa: CASSSWGPQETQYF
CDR3nt: TGTGCCAGCAGCTCCTGGGGGCCCCAAGAGACCCAGTACTTC

d_gene: TRBD2
v_gene: TRBV2
j_gene: TRBJ2-3
abundance: .
CDR3aa: CASRGTIDTQYF
CDR3nt: TGTGCCAGCAGGGGGACTATAGATACGCAGTATTTT

d_gene: .
v_gene: TRBV27
j_gene: TRBJ2-7
abundance: .
CDR3aa: CASSLALSYEQYF
CDR3nt: TGTGCCAGCAGTTTAGCCCTCTCCTACGAGCAGTACTTC

d_gene: .
v_gene: TRBV18
j_gene: TRBJ2-6
abundance: .
CDR3aa: CASSPPYGVLTF
CDR3nt: TGTGCCAGCTCACCACCTTACGGTGTCCTGACTTTC

d_gene: TRBD1
v_gene: TRBV19
j_gene: TRBJ1-4
abundance: few
CDR3aa: CASSEGQGIEKLFF
CDR3nt: TGTGCCAGTAGCGAGGGACAGGGGATAGAAAAACTGTTTTTT

d_gene: .
v_gene: TRBV28
j_gene: TRBJ1-4
abundance: .
CDR3aa: CASSLAVGGSREKLFF
CDR3nt: TGTGCCAGCAGTTTAGCCGTAGGGGGGAGTCGCGAAAAACTGTTTTTT

d_gene: .
v_gene: TRBV2
j_gene: TRBJ1-1
abundance: .
CDR3aa: CASRVRQNTEAFF
CDR3nt: TGTGCCAGCAGGGTCAGACAGAACACTGAAGCTTTCTTT

d_gene: TRBD2
v_gene: TRBV10-2
j_gene: TRBJ2-1
abundance: .
CDR3aa: CASTPRGRAGNEQFF
CDR3nt: TGCGCCAGCACCCCCCGCGGGAGGGCCGGGAATGAGCAGTTCTTC

d_gene: .
v_gene: TRBV7-9
j_gene: TRBJ2-1
abundance: .
CDR3aa: CASSLVPSSVSSYNEQFF
CDR3nt: TGTGCCAGCAGCTTAGTTCCTTCTAGCGTGAGCTCCTACAATGAGCAGTTCTTC

d_gene: .
v_gene: TRBV27
j_gene: TRBJ1-3
abundance: once
CDR3aa: CASSLSRDTRNTIYF
CDR3nt: TGTGCCAGCAGTTTATCCCGGGACACTCGAAACACCATATATTTT

d_gene: TRBD2
v_gene: TRBV4-3
j_gene: TRBJ2-2
abundance: .
CDR3aa: CASSQGSGRGNTGELFF
CDR3nt: TGCGCCAGCAGCCAAGGTAGCGGGAGGGGAAACACCGGGGAGCTGTTTTTT

d_gene: .
v_gene: TRBV4-3
j_gene: TRBJ1-5
abundance: .
CDR3aa: CASSQAKSNQPQHF
CDR3nt: TGCGCCAGCAGCCAAGCGAAAAGCAATCAGCCCCAGCATTTT

d_gene: .
v_gene: TRBV6-1
j_gene: TRBJ2-5
abundance: .
CDR3aa: CASRWDSQETQYF
CDR3nt: TGTGCCAGCAGATGGGACTCCCAAGAGACCCAGTACTTC

d_gene: .
v_gene: TRBV5-5
j_gene: TRBJ1-2
abundance: .
CDR3aa: CASTLRGNYGYTF
CDR3nt: TGTGCCAGCACCTTAAGAGGGAACTATGGCTACACCTTC

d_gene: .
v_gene: TRBV6-1
j_gene: TRBJ1-1
abundance: .
CDR3aa: CASSKEGNTEAFF
CDR3nt: TGTGCCAGCAGCAAGGAAGGGAACACTGAAGCTTTCTTT

d_gene: .
v_gene: TRBV7-2
j_gene: TRBJ2-7
abundance: few
CDR3aa: CASSPGRAGEQYF
CDR3nt: TGTGCCAGCAGCCCTGGGCGGGCTGGCGAGCAGTACTTC

d_gene: TRBD2
v_gene: TRBV27
j_gene: TRBJ2-1
abundance: .
CDR3aa: CASRVARLAFNEQFF
CDR3nt: TGTGCCAGCAGAGTGGCGAGACTAGCGTTCAATGAGCAGTTCTTC

d_gene: .
v_gene: TRBV4-1
j_gene: TRBJ2-1
abundance: .
CDR3aa: CASSRLLDSYNEQFF
CDR3nt: TGCGCCAGCAGCCGCCTTCTAGACTCCTACAATGAGCAGTTCTTC

d_gene: .
v_gene: TRBV19
j_gene: TRBJ2-1
abundance: .
CDR3aa: CATNPGQTYNEQFF
CDR3nt: TGTGCCACGAATCCGGGACAAACATACAATGAGCAGTTCTTC

d_gene: TRBD2
v_gene: TRBV5-1
j_gene: TRBJ2-2
abundance: many
CDR3aa: CASSVAGGTTGELFF
CDR3nt: TGCGCCAGCAGCGTGGCGGGAGGGACCACCGGGGAGCTGTTTTTT

d_gene: .
v_gene: TRBV4-3
j_gene: TRBJ2-7
abundance: .
CDR3aa: CASSHKVSRTYEQYF
CDR3nt: TGCGCCAGCAGCCACAAAGTTTCCAGAACCTACGAGCAGTACTTC

d_gene: .
v_gene: TRBV7-9
j_gene: TRBJ2-2
abundance: .
CDR3aa: CASSSWDGQKSGELFF
CDR3nt: TGTGCCAGCAGCTCGTGGGACGGACAGAAGTCCGGGGAGCTGTTTTTT

d_gene: TRBD2
v_gene: TRBV25-1
j_gene: TRBJ2-3
abundance: .
CDR3aa: CASSDLWLAGGTDTQYF
CDR3nt: TGTGCCAGCAGTGACCTCTGGCTAGCGGGTGGCACAGATACGCAGTATTTT

d_gene: .
v_gene: TRBV12-5
j_gene: TRBJ1-3
abundance: .
CDR3aa: CASGLGLSGNTIYF
CDR3nt: TGTGCTAGTGGTTTGGGTCTCTCTGGAAACACCATATATTTT

d_gene: .
v_gene: TRBV15
j_gene: TRBJ1-2
abundance: .
CDR3aa: CATSRDKQAGGYTF
CDR3nt: TGTGCCACCAGCAGAGATAAACAGGCCGGAGGCTACACCTTC

d_gene: .
v_gene: TRBV2
j_gene: TRBJ1-1
abundance: .
CDR3aa: CASRHRVGNTEAFF
CDR3nt: TGTGCCAGCAGACACAGGGTTGGGAACACTGAAGCTTTCTTT

d_gene: TRBD1
v_gene: TRBV19
j_gene: TRBJ2-7
abundance: .
CDR3aa: CASSIGTAYEQYF
CDR3nt: TGTGCCAGTAGTATCGGGACAGCATACGAGCAGTACTTC

d_gene: .
v_gene: TRBV4-3
j_gene: TRBJ1-4
abundance: .
CDR3aa: CASSQDRGSPTEKLFF
CDR3nt: TGCGCCAGCAGCCAAGACAGGGGATCCCCGACCGAAAAACTGTTTTTT

d_gene: TRBD2
v_gene: TRBV7-2
j_gene: TRBJ2-7
abundance: .
CDR3aa: CASSIAGAIEQYF
CDR3nt: TGTGCCAGTTCAATAGCGGGAGCTATCGAGCAGTACTTC